The text below deals with one T cell receptor beta chain. As yet, its antigen is unknown. The record originates from a study of Tregs in tolerant kidney transplant recipients. V shed 1 base and J shed 4 bases, with 16 bases lying between them. CDR3 length: 16 residues. The V gene's germline CDR1 is MNHNS and CDR2 SASEGT. Assay: immunoSEQ multiplex PCR; the TCRdb copy retains only in-frame clones and omits some. The sample includes some 70,000 clones, 84% seen only once; the top ten take 4.5% to 5.5%. The study, taken as a whole, reports: Validation in larger populations is needed because few patients were studied. The most relevant donor-specific Treg TCRbeta repertoire apparently came from expansion with activated donor B cells.

This clonotype was sampled from a human donor in good health. Sequenced sample: CD4+ T cells from blood. The chain recombines TRBV6-1 with TRBJ1-1; the D gene is possibly TRBD1 (5 bases). The DNA of the CDR3 is TGTGCCAGCAGTGAAGTCCCCGGGGGGGGAGGCACTGAAGCTTTCTTT. Its protein is CASSEVPGGGGTEAFF.